Below, 14 T cell receptor beta chains from the same sample are listed, as sequenced in a study of Graves' ophthalmopathy and Graves' hyperthyroidism. Amplified TCR beta CDR3 regions were obtained using RNA transcripts as template. HTBI primers primed a first-round RT-PCR, and a second-round multiplex PCR followed. From the multiplex PCR reads, TCRdb called clonotypes with MiXCR, one entry per CDR3 protein. Among over a million distinct CDR3 sequences, less than 45% were seen once, and the ten largest hold around 10%. Sequencing was performed on peripheral blood or thyroid tissue (not recorded which). The origin of the receptors is an adult man with Graves' hyperthyroidism.

This clonotype was picked up a small number of times. The chain is built from TRBV30 and TRBJ2-7; D unresolved. CDR1 GTSNPN and CDR2 SVGIG come from the germline V gene (reference sequence). The CDR3 sequence is 15 residues long. Trimming shortened V by 3 bases and J by 2 bases, and 17 bases separated the two germline ends. Written as DNA, the CDR3 is TGTGCCTGGAGCGCCGCCTGGCAGGAGACCTACGAGCAGTACTTC. This codes for CAWSAAWQETYEQYF.

This clonotype was counted a few times. The CDR3 is CASSQFFTNTGELFF. DNA of the CDR3: TGCGCCAGCAGCCAATTCTTTACGAACACCGGGGAGCTGTTTTTT. The chain is built from TRBV4-1 and TRBJ2-2; unclear D gene. There are 15 residues in the CDR3. Germline lookup yields CDR1 MGHRA and CDR2 YSYEKL. V gave up 2 bases and J gave up 0 bases, with 7 bases separating them.

This clonotype was observed many times. This sequence joins TRBV12-3 or TRBV12-4 and TRBJ1-2; D is unresolved. The CDR3 is 12 residues long. Trimming pared 5 bases from V and 1 base from J, leaving 5 bases between. CDR3 DNA: TGTGCCAGCAGTCTAATTAACTATGGCTACACCTTC. As protein: CASSLINYGYTF.

On this clonotype itself: Being one base from a much bigger clone, this may be a read error. The rearrangement joins TRBV6-1 to TRBJ2-6, with D tentatively TRBD1 or TRBD2 (5 bases each). The CDR3 sequence is 20 residues long. Germline V gene data show CDR1 as MNHNS and CDR2 as SASEGT. The CDR3 reads CASSELPQVLSSAGANALTF. CDR3 DNA: TGTGCCAGCAGTGAACTTCCTCAGGTCCTCTCCTCCGCCGGGGCCAACGCCCTGACTTTC.

This clonotype was counted once. The chain uses TRBV11-2 and TRBJ1-2, with D unresolved. Trimming took 5 bases from V and 2 from J, leaving 15 bases between them. The CDR3 has 15 amino acids. Germline values: CDR1 SGHAT, CDR2 FQNNGV. This CDR3 is CASSLWAAGNYGYTF. Here the CDR3 DNA reads TGTGCCAGCAGCCTCTGGGCCGCGGGCAACTATGGCTACACCTTC. Combining the CDR3 with reference TRBV11-2 and TRBJ1-2 gives the whole variable domain EAGVAQSPRYKIIEKRQSVAFWCNPISGHATLYWYQQILGQGPKLLIQFQNNGVVDDSQLPKDRFSAERLKGVDSTLKIQPAKLEDSAVYLCASSLWAAGNYGYTFGSGTRLTVV.

The chain uses TRBV2 and TRBJ2-7; TRBD2 matches 12 bases. The DNA end is a closer match to TRBJ2-1, so the J assignment may be wrong. CDR3 size: 14 residues. CDR1 SNHLY and CDR2 FYNNEI come from the germline V gene. The CDR3 DNA follows: TGTGCCAGCAGTGCTAGCGGGGGGGCGAGGGAGCAGTTCTTC. Protein: CASSASGGAREQFF.

This clonotype has ten or more counts. The chain joins TRBV29-1 to TRBJ1-2; 8 positions match TRBD1. Trimming took 6 bases from V and 6 from J; bases not matched to a gene: 9. Germline V gene lookup returns CDR1 SQVTM and CDR2 ANQGSEA. The CDR3 covers 13 residues. The CDR3 DNA reads TGCAGCGTCAGGACAGGGACGAGCGATGGCTACACCTTC. It translates to CSVRTGTSDGYTF.

This clonotype was seen ten or more times. The chain is built from TRBV7-9 and TRBJ2-7; 8 bases are a match to TRBD2. CDR1 is SEHNR and CDR2 is FQNEAQ in the germline V gene (reference sequence). The CDR3 runs to 14 residues. With 5 bases clipped from V and 6 bases from J, the junction kept 9 bases outside the gene matches. The CDR3 sequence is CASSPGLVQSEQYF. CDR3 in DNA: TGTGCCAGCAGCCCGGGACTAGTCCAAAGCGAGCAGTACTTC.

This clonotype showed up many times. The chain has TRBV20-1 and TRBJ1-5; 7 bases line up with TRBD1. J lost 9 bases, V lost 1 base, and 12 bases had no gene match. The germline CDR1 and CDR2 sequences are DFQATT and SNEGSKA (reference sequence). This CDR3 region has 15 residues. The CDR3 nucleotides are TGCAGTGCTAGAGCCAAGGGGGCAGCCCTTGGGCCCCAGCATTTT. Translation gives CSARAKGAALGPQHF.

This chain links TRBV7-9 with TRBJ1-6; the match to TRBD1 covers 7 bases. This CDR3 has 19 amino acids. Germline V gene data show CDR1 as SEHNR and CDR2 as FQNEAQ (reference sequence). After removal of 8 bases from V and 7 bases from J, the junction contained 23 bases not matched to a gene. This chain's CDR3 is CASPGAGGPTGTENSPLHF. CDR3 bases: TGTGCCAGCCCTGGCGCGGGAGGGCCAACCGGGACAGAGAATTCACCCCTCCACTTT. The full variable domain, with the rest looked up from reference TRBV7-9 and TRBJ1-6, is DTGVSQNPRHKITKRGQNVTFRCDPISEHNRLYWYRQTLGQGPEFLTYFQNEAQLEKSRLLSDRFSAERPKGSFSTLEIQRTEQGDSAMYLCASPGAGGPTGTENSPLHFGNGTRLTVT.

This clonotype was detected many times. This chain joins TRBV7-9 and TRBJ2-7; possibly TRBD1 for D (6 bases). CDR3 length: 13 amino acids. CDR1 is SEHNR and CDR2 is FQNEAQ in the germline V gene (reference sequence). Between the trimmed V and J ends, which lost 3 bases and 4 bases, there was a span of 10 bases. This CDR3 is CASSFRTEYEQYF. The CDR3, as DNA: TGTGCCAGCAGCTTTAGGACAGAGTACGAGCAGTACTTC.

This clonotype has at least ten counts. The CDR3 DNA follows: TGTGCCAGCAGCTTAGGGCTGGGGCAGGGGCGTAAACAGCCCCAGCATTTT. Amino acid sequence: CASSLGLGQGRKQPQHF. The V call is TRBV11-2, the J call TRBJ1-5; D perhaps matches TRBD1 (6 bases). Germline CDR1 is SGHAT and CDR2 is FQNNGV. The CDR3 has 17 residues. V was trimmed by 1 base and J by 7 bases, leaving 20 bases between them.

This clonotype was picked up many times. This chain links TRBV7-2 with TRBJ2-7; D is unclear. CDR1 is SGHTA, CDR2 FQGNSA, per germline. V lost 2 bases and J lost 4, with 9 bases in between. The CDR3 is 13 amino acids. CDR3 residues: CASSLRYLYEQYF. In DNA form, the CDR3 reads TGTGCCAGCAGCTTAAGGTATCTGTACGAGCAGTACTTC.

Notes on this clonotype: Germline is not matched at one junction end, which may reflect a read error. The chain combines TRBV24-1 with TRBJ2-7; 13 bases fit TRBD2. The CDR3 contains 12 residues. Germline-derived CDR1 and CDR2 are KGHDR and SFDVKD. In nucleotides, the CDR3 is TGTGCCGGACTAGCGGGAGCCCACGAGCAGCACTTC. It specifies CAGLAGAHEQHF.